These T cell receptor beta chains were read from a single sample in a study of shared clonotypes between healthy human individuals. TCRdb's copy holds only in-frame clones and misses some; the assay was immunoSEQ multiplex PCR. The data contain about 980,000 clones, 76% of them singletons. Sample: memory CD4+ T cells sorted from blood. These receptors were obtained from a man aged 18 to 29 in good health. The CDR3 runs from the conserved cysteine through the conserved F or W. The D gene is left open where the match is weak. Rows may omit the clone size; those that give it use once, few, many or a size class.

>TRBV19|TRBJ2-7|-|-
CASSPGTTYEQYF
TGTGCCAGTAGTCCCGGGACAACCTACGAGCAGTACTTC
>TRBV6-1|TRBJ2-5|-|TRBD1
CASSGLYGQGITGETQYF
TGTGCCAGCAGTGGACTCTATGGACAGGGGATAACTGGGGAGACCCAGTACTTC
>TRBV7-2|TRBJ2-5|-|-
CASSSLNGAETQYF
TGTGCCAGCAGCTCCCTGAACGGGGCCGAGACCCAGTACTTC
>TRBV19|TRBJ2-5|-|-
CASSMGQGVETQYF
TGTGCCAGTAGTATGGGCCAGGGAGTAGAGACCCAGTACTTC
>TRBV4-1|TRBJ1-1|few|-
CASSQVGGSEAFF
TGCGCCAGCAGCCAAGTAGGAGGCAGTGAAGCTTTCTTT
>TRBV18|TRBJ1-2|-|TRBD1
CASSPGQNYGYTF
TGTGCCAGCTCACCGGGACAGAACTATGGCTACACCTTC
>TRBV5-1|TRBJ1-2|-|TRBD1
CASSLDRRGTLADYGYTF
TGCGCCAGCAGCTTGGATCGCAGGGGGACTTTGGCTGATTATGGCTACACCTTC
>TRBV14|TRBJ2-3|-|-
CASSQGGTYTDTQYF
TGTGCCAGCAGCCAAGGGGGAACATACACAGATACGCAGTATTTT
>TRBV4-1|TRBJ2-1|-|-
CASSRLGTPYNEQFF
TGCGCCAGCAGCCGATTGGGGACTCCCTACAATGAGCAGTTCTTC
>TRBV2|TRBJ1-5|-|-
CASRPGASNQPQHF
TGTGCCAGCAGACCAGGGGCGAGCAATCAGCCCCAGCATTTT
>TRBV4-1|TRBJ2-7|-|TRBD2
CVKAGEYEQYF
TGCGTGAAGGCGGGGGAGTACGAGCAGTACTTC
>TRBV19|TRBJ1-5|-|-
CASTQGRESNQPQHF
TGTGCCAGTACGCAGGGCAGGGAAAGCAATCAGCCCCAGCATTTT